This T cell receptor (beta chain) was captured by sequencing in a study of monozygotic twins with inflammatory bowel disease. For each CDR3 protein, TCRdb gives one entry from its re-call of the 5' RACE reads, without DNA. In total, the table holds some 160,000 distinct CDR3 sequences. Germline CDR1 SGHNT, CDR2 YYREEE (reference sequence). The CDR3 sequence is 15 residues long. Sequencing was performed on blood. The chain carries TRBV5-4 and TRBJ2-1; no DNA is available, so the TRBD1 call from TCRdb remains unchecked. The sequence came from a human donor with ulcerative colitis or Crohn's disease, or a healthy co-twin of an affected twin (not recorded which). CDR3 sequence reads: CASSPGKSSYNEQFF.